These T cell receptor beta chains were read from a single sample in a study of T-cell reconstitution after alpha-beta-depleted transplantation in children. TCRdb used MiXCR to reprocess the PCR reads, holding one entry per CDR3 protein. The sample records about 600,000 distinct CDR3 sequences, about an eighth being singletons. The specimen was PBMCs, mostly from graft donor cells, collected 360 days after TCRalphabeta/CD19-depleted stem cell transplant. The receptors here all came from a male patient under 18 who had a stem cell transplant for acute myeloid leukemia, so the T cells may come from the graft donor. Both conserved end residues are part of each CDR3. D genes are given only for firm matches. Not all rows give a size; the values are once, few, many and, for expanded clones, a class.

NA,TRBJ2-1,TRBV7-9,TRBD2,CASSLGLAGHIVEQFF,TGTGCCAGCAGCCTCGGACTAGCCGGGCATATCGTAGAGCAGTTCTTC
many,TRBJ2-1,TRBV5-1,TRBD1,CASRVETGGIRDSFIDEQFF,TGCGCCAGCAGAGTTGAGACAGGGGGCATACGGGACTCCTTTATCGATGAGCAGTTCTTC
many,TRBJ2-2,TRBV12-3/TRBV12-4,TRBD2,CASSFEGAGGNTGELFF,TGTGCCAGCAGTTTCGAGGGAGCGGGAGGGAACACCGGGGAGCTGTTTTTT
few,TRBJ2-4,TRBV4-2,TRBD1,CASSQDWAGTGAGNIQYF,TGTGCCAGCAGCCAAGACTGGGCGGGGACAGGGGCGGGAAACATTCAGTACTTC
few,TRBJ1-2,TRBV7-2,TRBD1,CASSPYTGVNYGYTF,TGTGCCAGCAGCCCGTACACAGGGGTCAACTATGGCTACACCTTC
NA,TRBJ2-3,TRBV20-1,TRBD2,CSAREPTSGRVLDTQYF,TGCAGTGCTAGAGAGCCGACTAGCGGGAGGGTCCTGGATACGCAGTATTTT
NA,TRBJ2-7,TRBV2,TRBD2,CASSPIAGRNLYEQYF,TGTGCCAGCAGTCCCATAGCGGGCCGGAACCTCTACGAGCAGTACTTC
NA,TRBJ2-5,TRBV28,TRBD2,CASSILPGLAETQYF,TGTGCCAGCAGTATCCTGCCGGGACTAGCGGAGACCCAGTACTTC
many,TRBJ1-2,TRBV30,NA,CAWSVREDGNYGYTF,TGTGCCTGGAGTGTGAGGGAAGACGGGAACTATGGCTACACCTTC
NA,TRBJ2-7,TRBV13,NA,CASRPGTSFSYEQYF,TGTGCCAGCAGACCCGGGACTTCCTTCTCCTACGAGCAGTACTTC
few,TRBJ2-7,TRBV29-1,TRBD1,CSVGDSPSYEQYF,TGCAGCGTTGGGGACAGCCCCTCCTACGAGCAGTACTTC
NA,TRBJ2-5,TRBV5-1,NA,CASSSFGEWRETQYF,TGCGCCAGCAGCTCGTTCGGGGAATGGCGGGAGACCCAGTACTTC